The 8 T cell receptor beta chains presented below share a single source sample, sequenced in a study of blood T cell repertoires in COVID-19. The protocol was immunoSEQ multiplex PCR, while the TCRdb copy is restricted to in-frame clones and leaves out a portion. The table includes 55,000 to 65,000 clones, over 75% detected once. The source material was peripheral blood. The receptors stem from a man at least 80 years old in a cohort sampled during active COVID-19.

A few counts support this clone. The chain joins TRBV5-1 to TRBJ2-7; D is uncertain. Germline lookup yields CDR1 SGHRS and CDR2 YFSETQ. Trimming shortened V by 4 bases and J by 0 bases, and 5 bases separated the two germline ends. This CDR3 contains 12 residues. In nucleotides, the CDR3 is TGCGCCAGCAGCCCCAGCTCCTACGAGCAGTACTTC. Translation gives CASSPSSYEQYF.

The CDR3 reads CASSLRGGSSYEQYF. The CDR3 DNA sequence: TGTGCCAGCAGCTTACGGGGAGGGAGCTCCTACGAGCAGTACTTC. The rearrangement links TRBV11-3 to TRBJ2-7; 7 nucleotides align to TRBD2. Germline lookup yields CDR1 SGHNT and CDR2 YENEEA. Losses at the gene ends were 2 bases for V and 0 bases for J; bases not matched to a gene: 4. The CDR3 loop spans 15 amino acids.

The V and J genes are TRBV12-3 or TRBV12-4 and TRBJ1-5; 7 bases fit TRBD1. Trimming removed 9 bases from V and 3 bases from J; junction bases left unmatched: 2. The CDR3 sequence is 12 residues long. Here the CDR3 DNA reads TGTGCCAGTACAGGGGACAATCAGCCCCAGCATTTT. This sequence encodes CASTGDNQPQHF.

V usage is TRBV5-1 and J usage is TRBJ1-2, with TRBD1 matching 10 bases. The trim removed 0 bases at V and 6 bases at J, leaving 2 bases unmatched. CDR3 length equals 14 residues. Looked up from germline, CDR1 is SGHRS and CDR2 is YFSETQ. CDR3 nucleotide sequence: TGCGCCAGCAGCTTGGGACAGGGGGCAGATGGCTACACCTTC. Residues: CASSLGQGADGYTF. Using reference TRBV5-1 and TRBJ1-2 for the parts outside the CDR3, the full variable domain is KAGVTQTPRYLIKTRGQQVTLSCSPISGHRSVSWYQQTPGQGLQFLFEYFSETQRNKGNFPGRFSGRQFSNSRSEMNVSTLELGDSALYLCASSLGQGADGYTFGSGTRLTVV.

This chain joins TRBV4-1 and TRBJ2-3, with D possibly matching TRBD2 (5 bases). V was clipped by 6 bases and J by 5 bases, with 18 bases between them. The CDR3 extends over 15 amino acids. Germline CDR1 reads MGHRA; CDR2 reads YSYEKL. The CDR3 protein is CASRAGNRGGDTQYF. DNA for the CDR3: TGCGCCAGCAGAGCCGGGAATAGAGGTGGAGATACGCAGTATTTT.

The genes are TRBV30 and TRBJ1-6, with 7 bases identical to TRBD1. The CDR3 contains 13 residues. With 2 bases clipped from V and 7 bases from J, the junction kept 2 bases outside the gene matches. CDR1 is GTSNPN, CDR2 SVGIG, per germline (reference sequence). The CDR3 loop is CAWSSTGNSPLHF. The CDR3 nucleotides read TGTGCCTGGAGTTCGACAGGGAATTCACCCCTCCACTTT.

This chain connects TRBV12-2 to TRBJ1-1; the D call in the table, TRBD1, was not verified against the DNA. TRBV12-2 is classified as a pseudogene. The CDR3 contains 16 residues. CDR3 sequence: CASRLGRDRGNTEAFF. For the CDR3, the DNA is TGTGCAAGTCGCTTAGGCCGGGACAGGGGGAACACTGAAGCTTTCTTT.

In its sample, this clone was seen a few times. The chain has TRBV7-2 and TRBJ2-3; no clear D gene. Germline V lookup: CDR1 SGHTA, CDR2 FQGNSA. V was trimmed by 5 bases and J by 1 base, leaving 19 bases between them. The CDR3 totals 17 residues. CDR3 sequence reads: CASSLPNYYVGTDTQYF. The CDR3 DNA reads TGTGCCAGCAGCCTTCCGAACTACTACGTCGGCACAGATACGCAGTATTTT.